This entry lists 17 T cell receptor beta chains sequenced from one sample in a study of cytomegalovirus exposure and HLA in healthy donors. In the PCR, 60 Vbeta and 13 Jbeta primers were used. Sequenced by immunoSEQ multiplex PCR; TCRdb stores in-frame clones only, minus some. This sample has 75,000 to 80,000 clones; roughly 79% occur once, and the top ten carry less than 2%. Sequencing input: PBMCs. The receptors come from a man aged 40-49 years in good health and CMV-seronegative.

V and J are TRBV30 and TRBJ2-7, with 9 bases that match TRBD1. There are 15 residues in the CDR3. V gave up 0 bases and J gave up 5 bases; unmatched junction bases: 8. Germline CDR1 and CDR2: GTSNPN and SVGIG (reference sequence). This CDR3 reads CAWSVVGTGFNEQYF. The CDR3 DNA is TGTGCCTGGAGTGTAGTCGGGACAGGGTTCAACGAGCAGTACTTC.

The rearrangement links TRBV28 to TRBJ2-1; TRBD1 aligns across 10 bases. The CDR3 is made up of 15 amino acids. The V gene end was trimmed by 5 bases and the J gene end by 8 bases; junction bases not matched to a gene: 9. Germline CDR1 and CDR2: MDHEN and SYDVKM. CDR3 nucleotide sequence: TGTGCCAGCAGTCCCCCGGGACAGGGGTTTCATGAGCAGTTCTTC. It encodes CASSPPGQGFHEQFF.

The chain recombines TRBV14 with TRBJ2-1; 9 bases agree with TRBD1. CDR1 and CDR2 (germline): SGHDN, FVKESK. This CDR3 spans 13 amino acids. V was clipped by 1 base and J by 10 bases; unmatched bases: 2. CDR3 sequence: CASSQVGTGEQFF. The CDR3, as DNA: TGTGCCAGCAGCCAAGTGGGGACAGGGGAGCAGTTCTTC.

The J gene is TRBJ2-7, the V gene TRBV7-9; a weak D match, TRBD2 (7 bases). Germline CDR1 is SEHNR and CDR2 is FQNEAQ (reference sequence). Trimming took off 7 bases at V and 2 bases at J, with 15 bases between the two ends. The CDR3 runs 14 residues. The CDR3 DNA sequence: TGTGCCAGCATTAAGGACAGCGGGACCTACGAGCAGTACTTC. Its protein product is CASIKDSGTYEQYF. Supplemented by reference TRBV7-9 and TRBJ2-7, the full variable domain reads DTGVSQNPRHKITKRGQNVTFRCDPISEHNRLYWYRQTLGQGPEFLTYFQNEAQLEKSRLLSDRFSAERPKGSFSTLEIQRTEQGDSAMYLCASIKDSGTYEQYFGPGTRLTVT.

The rearrangement joins TRBV29-1 to TRBJ2-7; 11 bases agree with TRBD1. Germline CDR1 is SQVTM and CDR2 is ANQGSEA. The CDR3 length is 13 residues. J was trimmed by 6 bases and V by 4 bases; bases with no gene match: 5. The CDR3 loop is CSVGTGGRREQYF. The CDR3, as DNA: TGCAGCGTTGGGACAGGGGGCAGGCGCGAGCAGTACTTC.

This chain connects TRBV6-5 to TRBJ1-5; perhaps TRBD1 as D (5 bases). V lost 2 bases, J lost 0 bases, and 11 bases lay in between. The CDR3 runs 16 residues. Germline V gives CDR1 MNHEY, CDR2 SVGAGI. The CDR3 loop is CASSYGREISNQPQHF. DNA of the CDR3: TGTGCCAGCAGTTACGGCAGGGAAATTAGCAATCAGCCCCAGCATTTT.

The V call is TRBV9, the J call TRBJ1-1; maybe TRBD1 (5 bases). Germline V gives CDR1 SGDLS, CDR2 YYNGEE. There are 13 residues in the CDR3. V was trimmed by 3 bases and J by 2 bases, leaving 8 bases between them. The DNA for the CDR3 is TGTGCCAGCAGCGCCGGACAAAACACTGAAGCTTTCTTT. The encoded protein is CASSAGQNTEAFF.

CDR3 nucleotides: TGTGCCAGCAGCCGACTAGCGGGAGGGCCCTACGAGCAGTACTTC. As protein: CASSRLAGGPYEQYF. V usage is TRBV7-2 and J usage is TRBJ2-5, with 14 bases that match TRBD2. The DNA end favors TRBJ2-7, so the J call may be wrong. CDR3 size: 15 residues. CDR1 is SGHTA, CDR2 FQGNSA, per germline.

V usage is TRBV2 and J usage is TRBJ1-5; D possibly corresponds to TRBD1 (5 bases). Germline V gene data show CDR1 as SNHLY and CDR2 as FYNNEI. V was pared by 7 bases and J by 4 bases, with 20 bases between. This CDR3 region has 16 residues. In nucleotides, the CDR3 is TGTGCCAGCACCCCAGATCGGGGGGTGCAAAATCAGCCCCAGCATTTT. Protein sequence: CASTPDRGVQNQPQHF.

The chain joins TRBV2 to TRBJ1-4, with 8 nucleotides matching TRBD1. Germline V lookup: CDR1 SNHLY, CDR2 FYNNEI. The CDR3 totals 14 residues. Unmatched junction bases numbered 5, after V lost 6 bases and J lost 5 bases. CDR3 amino acids: CASSDRQGNEKLFF. CDR3 in DNA: TGTGCCAGCAGCGACCGACAGGGGAATGAAAAACTGTTTTTT.

The genes are TRBV6-5 and TRBJ1-1; D is possibly TRBD1 (6 bases). V was trimmed by 8 bases and J by 1 base, leaving 14 bases between them. Looked up from germline, CDR1 is MNHEY and CDR2 is SVGAGI. The CDR3 contains 14 residues. The CDR3 spells CASRWGGQNTEAFF. In DNA form, the CDR3 reads TGTGCCAGCCGCTGGGGGGGGCAGAACACTGAAGCTTTCTTT.

The chain couples TRBV6-6 to TRBJ2-3; a possible D gene is TRBD2 (5 bases). V was pared by 8 bases and J by 3 bases, with 15 bases between. CDR3 length: 14 residues. In germline, CDR1 is MNHNY, CDR2 SVGAGI (reference sequence). The CDR3 is CASRPGVGTDTQYF. The CDR3 DNA sequence: TGTGCCAGCCGCCCCGGGGTAGGGACAGATACGCAGTATTTT.

CDR3 residues: CASSRRDIKRDYGYTF. The CDR3 DNA is TGTGCCAGCAGTCGTCGGGACATTAAAAGGGACTATGGCTACACCTTC. The gene calls are TRBV6-6 and TRBJ1-2; D is perhaps TRBD1 (6 bases). The V and J ends lost 5 bases and 3 bases respectively, with 19 bases between them. Germline V gene sequence: CDR1 MNHNY, CDR2 SVGAGI (reference sequence). This CDR3 is 16 amino acids long.

V and J are TRBV7-9 and TRBJ1-1; D gene ambiguous. V was trimmed by 5 bases and J by 0 bases, leaving 13 bases between them. Germline V CDR1 and CDR2: SEHNR, FQNEAQ (reference sequence). The CDR3 is 15 amino acids. CDR3 DNA sequence: TGTGCCAGCAGCCGCCGTGGCGGCCTGAACACTGAAGCTTTCTTT. Translation: CASSRRGGLNTEAFF.

The chain employs TRBV19 and TRBJ2-7, with a possible D match to TRBD2 (6 bases). The CDR3 is 15 amino acids. The ends were cut back, 6 bases at V and 5 bases at J, with 20 bases in the middle. Germline CDR1 LNHDA, CDR2 SQIVND (reference sequence). This chain's CDR3 is CASSTLGGAKDEQYF. DNA for the CDR3: TGTGCCAGTAGCACTTTGGGCGGGGCCAAAGACGAGCAGTACTTC.

The chain is built from TRBV19 and TRBJ1-1; TRBD1 matches 7 bases. The J segment lost 7 bases and the V segment lost 10 bases, leaving 12 bases of the junction unmatched. Germline V gene data show CDR1 as LNHDA and CDR2 as SQIVND (reference sequence). CDR3 length: 13 residues. DNA for the CDR3: TGTGCCACCGTGACAGGGTCACCGTATGAAGCTTTCTTT. This translates into CATVTGSPYEAFF.

This chain joins TRBV9 and TRBJ2-7, with 11 bases that match TRBD2. CDR1 is SGDLS and CDR2 is YYNGEE in the germline V gene. Germline trimming cut 4 bases from V and 6 bases from J; bases unmatched to any gene: 9. CDR3 length equals 15 residues. DNA for the CDR3: TGTGCCAGCAGCCTTGCCGGGACTAGCGGATCCGAGCAGTACTTC. The encoded protein is CASSLAGTSGSEQYF.